Included here is one T cell receptor beta chain sequence, with context. Germline CDR1 is WSHSY and CDR2 is SAAADI. The V and J ends lost 7 bases and 2 bases respectively, with 12 bases between them. The CDR3 is 14 residues long. These data are taken from a study of T cell changes during pregnancy in multiple sclerosis. Profiling relied on immunoSEQ multiplex PCR, and the TCRdb table lists in-frame clones only, not all of them. The sample lists about 100,000 clones; roughly 92% were seen once. The TCR originated in a female donor with multiple sclerosis, enrolled in a pregnancy study. Material: peripheral blood, obtained after pregnancy. The rearrangement uses TRBV10-2 and TRBJ1-5; D is possibly TRBD1 (6 bases). Here the CDR3 reads CASTGGRGNQPQHF. DNA for the CDR3: TGCGCCAGCACGGGGGGCAGAGGCAATCAGCCCCAGCATTTT.